Sequencing of this T cell receptor (beta chain) was carried out in a study of T cell responses to AZD1222 COVID-19 vaccine (dated by TCRdb to the early 2020s). Concerning the study at large: TCR sequencing covered more than 230 trial participants: about 210 given two doses of AZD1222 and 26 given two doses of MenACWY control vaccine. Enrollment into the trials was organized by age into subgroups of 18-55, 56-69 and 70-plus years, and those subgroups contained about 160, 30 and 59 TCR-sequenced participants, respectively. Broader findings and caveats from the paper: Only five to seven AZD1222 recipients were SARS-CoV-2 seropositive at baseline, limiting conclusions about previously exposed vaccinees. Because no day 14 peak-response samples were available, the repertoires could be characterized only after the peak T cell response. Reportedly, close to half of the unique spike-specific TCRs recognized epitopes lying outside the regions that are mutated in the B.1.351 and B.1.1.7 variants. The 56-69-year group was small, and its depth increase did not reach significance, likely because of low power. Most participants were white British and females outnumbered males, and the authors suggested that clonal diversity may have been underestimated. A significant rise in spike-specific TCR breadth and depth was observed after two AZD1222 doses relative to day 0 and relative to MenACWY recipients. The whole spike protein was spanned by vaccine-associated CD4 TCRs, and dominant responses were seen in regions 160-218 and 743-854.

The CDR3 measures 15 amino acids from cysteine to phenylalanine. Only the CDR3 DNA stays, 45 bases, in frame from base 1. V gives up 4 bases and J gives up 4 bases, and the segment between their germline ends measures 16 bases. In the germline V gene, CDR1 corresponds to MNHEY and CDR2 to SVGAGI. Concerning this clone: Its recognized antigen is unknown. No base quality values were provided; no much bigger clone lies one nucleotide off.

The CDR3 regions of human TCRbeta chains were analyzed by immunosequencing. From the authors' description of their analysis: Repertoire TCRs were checked for matches against a reference library of SARS-CoV-2-specific TCRs that had been generated using the MIRA antigen-specificity platform. Breadth meant the fraction of unique TCRs that were SARS-CoV-2-associated, whereas depth meant the fraction of total T cells that were SARS-CoV-2-associated. Using the MIRA data, each spike-specific TCR was assigned both to the spike region to which the TCR was reactive and to a CD4 or CD8 class. Log10-transformed breadth and depth values were compared by one-way ANOVA with Sidak's multiple comparisons tests. TCRdb re-hosts the immuneACCESS table, in-frame sequences only. Its copies lack some clones; in the studies checked, an unresolved V gene accounts for under half of them, and the cause for the rest is not known. The DNA gave D and trimming, while V, J and clone size come from that table. The sample table lists more than 35,000 clones, roughly 78% of them with a count of one. The biggest ten clones account for about 22% of the sample.

This sample's time point label indicates: about 28 days (+/-7) after the second vaccine dose. This specimen's treatment or condition label, interpreted: meningococcal conjugate vaccine given as trial control. Vaccinee samples were obtained from the UK trials COV001 and COV002, which included a single-blind randomized controlled phase 2/3 trial of AZD1222 (ChAdOx1 nCoV-19) in healthy adults. Trial participant PBMC samples were collected at day 0 and day 28 after the second dose for TCRbeta chain sequencing. This TCR derives from an adult who received the MenACWY meningococcal vaccine as a control. The chain employs TRBV6-5 and TRBJ2-5; matching of 6 bases hints at TRBD2 as the D gene. Material: peripheral blood, obtained 28 days after the second dose of the MenACWY control vaccine. The CDR3 in this case is CASSFSGLSLETQYF. The base sequence is TGTGCCAGCAGTTTCTCGGGACTTTCCTTAGAGACCCAGTACTTC.